This TCR beta chain comes out of a study of blood T cell repertoires in COVID-19. Study summary: The origin of the acute and convalescent COVID-19 samples was the United States, Italy and Spain.

TCRdb's copy holds only in-frame clones and misses some; the assay was immunoSEQ multiplex PCR. The sample shows a few hundred thousand clones, around 80% of them seen only once. Per germline, CDR1 MNHEY and CDR2 SVGEGT. This CDR3 contains 13 residues. Trimming removed 2 bases from V and 5 bases from J, with 8 bases in between. The receptor was isolated from a woman in her thirties with COVID-19, enrolled during active disease. The sample consisted of peripheral blood. This sequence joins TRBV6-2 or TRBV6-3 and TRBJ2-3; D is ambiguous. CDR3 region: CASSYVPRDTQYF. The CDR3 DNA reads as TGTGCCAGCAGTTACGTCCCCCGAGATACGCAGTATTTT.